A single count supports the clone carrying this T cell receptor beta chain. The antigen remains unidentified. This sample stems from a study of graft-versus-host responses after intestinal transplantation. Background on the study: The whole recipient group had anti-thymocyte globulin induction followed by tacrolimus and steroids for roughly 3 years. Overall study findings and caveats: Early after transplant, HvG clones declined as circulating GvH clones peaked.

This CDR3 is built from 16 residues. Clones were sequenced by immunoSEQ multiplex PCR, and TCRdb holds only the in-frame ones, with some missing. In the table there are about 97,000 clones, about 93% of which are singletons. Material: PBMCs, obtained roughly 410 days after intestinal transplant. The origin of this receptor is a human patient who received an intestinal transplant, so some T cells may come from the graft donor. The chain is built from TRBV21-1 and TRBJ1-5; the D call in the table, TRBD1, was not verified against the DNA. TRBV21-1 is listed as a pseudogene. CDR3 in DNA: TGTGCCCTCAGGGGGACACCCCTTTGGAGCAATCAGCCCCAGCATTTT. Its protein product is CALRGTPLWSNQPQHF.